This T cell receptor beta chain was sequenced in a study of cytomegalovirus exposure and HLA in healthy donors. Study-wide points: TCR beta chains numbering more than 150 were designated cytomegalovirus-associated. With further analysis later on, most CMV-associated TCR beta chains appeared HLA-restricted. Sequencing depth across donors, presence/absence analyses assumed, was roughly uniform.

V gave up 2 bases and J gave up 4 bases, with 5 bases separating them. Germline V gene data show CDR1 as MNHEY and CDR2 as SMNVEV (reference sequence). The CDR3 is 13 amino acids. Primers for the PCR totalled 60 Vbeta and 13 Jbeta. Some clones are missing from TCRdb's copy, which holds only in-frame ones; the method was immunoSEQ multiplex PCR. Of about 210,000 clones in the sample, 82% were seen once. To note about this clone: What it binds is not known. Other DNA variants within this sample encode the same CDR3.

This receptor was identified in a middle-aged man in good health and CMV-seropositive. The source material was PBMCs. This chain connects TRBV27 to TRBJ2-2; maybe TRBD1 (5 bases). The CDR3 is CASSLTGTGELFF. CDR3 DNA sequence: TGTGCCAGCAGTTTAACAGGCACCGGGGAGCTGTTTTTT.